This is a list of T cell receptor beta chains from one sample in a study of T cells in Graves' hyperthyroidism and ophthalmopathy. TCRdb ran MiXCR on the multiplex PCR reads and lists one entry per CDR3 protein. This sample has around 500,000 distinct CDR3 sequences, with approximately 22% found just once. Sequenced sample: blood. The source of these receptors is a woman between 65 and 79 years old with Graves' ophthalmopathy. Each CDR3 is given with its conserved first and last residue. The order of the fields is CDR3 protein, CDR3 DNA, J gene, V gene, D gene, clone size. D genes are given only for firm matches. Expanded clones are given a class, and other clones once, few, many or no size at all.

CDR3aa: CAWRDQNTEAFF
CDR3nt: TGTGCCTGGAGGGATCAAAACACTGAAGCTTTCTTT
j_gene: TRBJ1-1
v_gene: TRBV30
d_gene: -
abundance: -

CDR3aa: CASSSTGTGAEEQYF
CDR3nt: TGCGCCAGCAGCTCAACAGGGACAGGGGCGGAGGAGCAGTACTTC
j_gene: TRBJ2-7
v_gene: TRBV5-1
d_gene: TRBD1
abundance: -

CDR3aa: CASSSRQGGFNEQFF
CDR3nt: TGTGCCAGCAGCTCTCGACAGGGGGGGTTCAATGAGCAGTTCTTC
j_gene: TRBJ2-1
v_gene: TRBV11-3
d_gene: TRBD1
abundance: -

CDR3aa: CASSFGPGDYGYTF
CDR3nt: TGTGCCAGCAGTTTCGGTCCAGGGGACTATGGCTACACCTTC
j_gene: TRBJ1-2
v_gene: TRBV12-3/TRBV12-4
d_gene: -
abundance: few

CDR3aa: CASSPIGQGNNEQFF
CDR3nt: TGCGCCAGCAGCCCTATCGGACAGGGAAACAATGAGCAGTTCTTC
j_gene: TRBJ2-1
v_gene: TRBV5-1
d_gene: TRBD1
abundance: few

CDR3aa: CAWSRDRGRREQFF
CDR3nt: TGTGCCTGGAGCCGGGACAGGGGGCGCCGGGAGCAGTTCTTC
j_gene: TRBJ2-1
v_gene: TRBV30
d_gene: TRBD1
abundance: few

CDR3aa: CAISEGRVETQYF
CDR3nt: TGTGCCATCAGTGAGGGCAGGGTTGAGACCCAGTACTTC
j_gene: TRBJ2-5
v_gene: TRBV10-3
d_gene: -
abundance: few

CDR3aa: CAWKETGGQYEQFF
CDR3nt: TGTGCCTGGAAGGAGACAGGGGGCCAGTATGAGCAGTTCTTC
j_gene: TRBJ2-1
v_gene: TRBV30
d_gene: TRBD1
abundance: -

CDR3aa: CASSLSGNSNQPQHF
CDR3nt: TGTGCCAGCAGTTTATCAGGGAATAGCAATCAGCCCCAGCATTTT
j_gene: TRBJ1-5
v_gene: TRBV28
d_gene: -
abundance: many

CDR3aa: CSASPSGRSYEQYF
CDR3nt: TGCAGTGCTAGTCCTAGCGGGAGGTCCTACGAGCAGTACTTC
j_gene: TRBJ2-7
v_gene: TRBV20-1
d_gene: TRBD2
abundance: many

CDR3aa: CASSLGQIPYEQYF
CDR3nt: TGTGCCAGCAGCTTAGGACAAATCCCCTACGAGCAGTACTTC
j_gene: TRBJ2-7
v_gene: TRBV7-2
d_gene: -
abundance: many

CDR3aa: CASSYRRSTDTQYF
CDR3nt: TGTGCCAGCAGTTACCGACGAAGCACAGATACGCAGTATTTT
j_gene: TRBJ2-3
v_gene: TRBV6-5
d_gene: -
abundance: -

CDR3aa: CASSLWGGAEAFF
CDR3nt: TGTGCCAGCAGTTTATGGGGTGGGGCTGAAGCTTTCTTT
j_gene: TRBJ1-1
v_gene: TRBV27
d_gene: -
abundance: few

CDR3aa: CASREAGSSYNEQFF
CDR3nt: TGTGCCAGCAGAGAAGCGGGCAGCTCCTACAATGAGCAGTTCTTC
j_gene: TRBJ2-1
v_gene: TRBV6-1
d_gene: -
abundance: few

CDR3aa: CASSLVDGAYEQYF
CDR3nt: TGTGCCAGCAGTTTAGTGGACGGGGCCTACGAGCAGTACTTC
j_gene: TRBJ2-7
v_gene: TRBV27
d_gene: -
abundance: few

CDR3aa: CASSLEGDSAEQYF
CDR3nt: TGTGCCAGCAGCTTGGAAGGCGACTCCGCCGAGCAGTACTTC
j_gene: TRBJ2-7
v_gene: TRBV5-5
d_gene: -
abundance: -

CDR3aa: CASSPDREGAAFF
CDR3nt: TGTGCCAGCTCACCAGACAGGGAAGGGGCGGCTTTCTTT
j_gene: TRBJ1-1
v_gene: TRBV18
d_gene: TRBD1
abundance: few

CDR3aa: CASSVRAAGTGGELFF
CDR3nt: TGTGCCAGCAGCGTCAGGGCGGCGGGGACGGGCGGGGAGCTGTTTTTT
j_gene: TRBJ2-2
v_gene: TRBV9
d_gene: -
abundance: many

CDR3aa: CAISRGTGDQTQYF
CDR3nt: TGTGCCATCAGCCGCGGGACAGGGGACCAGACCCAGTACTTC
j_gene: TRBJ2-5
v_gene: TRBV10-3
d_gene: TRBD1
abundance: -

CDR3aa: CATSVSTPDTQYF
CDR3nt: TGTGCCACCAGTGTGTCTACCCCAGATACGCAGTATTTT
j_gene: TRBJ2-3
v_gene: TRBV24-1
d_gene: -
abundance: few

CDR3aa: CASRTDSANTEAFF
CDR3nt: TGTGCCAGCAGGACGGACAGTGCCAACACTGAAGCTTTCTTT
j_gene: TRBJ1-1
v_gene: TRBV7-2
d_gene: -
abundance: many

CDR3aa: CASSTGLAGVSEQFF
CDR3nt: TGTGCCAGCAGTACGGGACTAGCGGGAGTATCTGAGCAGTTCTTC
j_gene: TRBJ2-1
v_gene: TRBV6-2/TRBV6-3
d_gene: TRBD2
abundance: many

CDR3aa: CASSAFPQTDTQYF
CDR3nt: TGTGCCAGTAGTGCCTTTCCTCAAACAGATACGCAGTATTTT
j_gene: TRBJ2-3
v_gene: TRBV19
d_gene: -
abundance: few

CDR3aa: CASSTGTGSDFSSYEQYF
CDR3nt: TGTGCCAGTAGTACAGGGACAGGGAGCGACTTTAGCTCCTACGAGCAGTACTTC
j_gene: TRBJ2-7
v_gene: TRBV19
d_gene: TRBD1
abundance: few

CDR3aa: CASSYAGTFYNEQFF
CDR3nt: TGTGCCAGCAGCTACGCCGGGACGTTTTACAATGAGCAGTTCTTC
j_gene: TRBJ2-1
v_gene: TRBV7-9
d_gene: -
abundance: many

CDR3aa: CASSLLAGYEQYF
CDR3nt: TGTGCCAGCAGCTTACTGGCGGGATACGAGCAGTACTTC
j_gene: TRBJ2-7
v_gene: TRBV7-2
d_gene: -
abundance: many

CDR3aa: CSVRSTSQETQYF
CDR3nt: TGCAGTGTGCGGAGCACGAGTCAAGAGACCCAGTACTTC
j_gene: TRBJ2-5
v_gene: TRBV20-1
d_gene: -
abundance: few

CDR3aa: CASSLFGAEQYF
CDR3nt: TGTGCCAGCAGCCTTTTTGGGGCCGAGCAGTACTTC
j_gene: TRBJ2-7
v_gene: TRBV14
d_gene: -
abundance: few

CDR3aa: CASSSPGFRGYTF
CDR3nt: TGTGCCAGCAGCTCCCCCGGGTTCAGAGGCTACACCTTC
j_gene: TRBJ1-2
v_gene: TRBV11-2
d_gene: -
abundance: many

CDR3aa: CAIRAAQETQYF
CDR3nt: TGTGCCATCAGGGCTGCCCAAGAGACCCAGTACTTC
j_gene: TRBJ2-5
v_gene: TRBV10-3
d_gene: -
abundance: few

CDR3aa: CSARPEVNEQFF
CDR3nt: TGCAGTGCTAGACCCGAGGTGAATGAGCAGTTCTTC
j_gene: TRBJ2-1
v_gene: TRBV20-1
d_gene: -
abundance: -

CDR3aa: CASSYRGQGTYEQYF
CDR3nt: TGTGCCAGCAGTTACAGGGGACAGGGTACCTACGAGCAGTACTTC
j_gene: TRBJ2-7
v_gene: TRBV6-5
d_gene: TRBD1
abundance: -

CDR3aa: CASSGGELGAFF
CDR3nt: TGTGCCAGCAGCGGCGGGGAACTCGGGGCTTTCTTT
j_gene: TRBJ1-1
v_gene: TRBV5-6
d_gene: -
abundance: -

CDR3aa: CASSLTTGSNQPQHF
CDR3nt: TGTGCCAGCAGCTTAACGACTGGGAGCAATCAGCCCCAGCATTTT
j_gene: TRBJ1-5
v_gene: TRBV7-2
d_gene: -
abundance: many

CDR3aa: CASSPDQLNTEAFF
CDR3nt: TGTGCCAGCTCACCGGACCAGTTAAACACTGAAGCTTTCTTT
j_gene: TRBJ1-1
v_gene: TRBV18
d_gene: -
abundance: few

CDR3aa: CSASSPNTEAFF
CDR3nt: TGCAGTGCTAGTTCTCCGAACACTGAAGCTTTCTTT
j_gene: TRBJ1-1
v_gene: TRBV20-1
d_gene: -
abundance: few

CDR3aa: CASSFGTGEVGGNQPQHF
CDR3nt: TGTGCCAGCAGCTTCGGGACAGGGGAAGTGGGGGGCAATCAGCCCCAGCATTTT
j_gene: TRBJ1-5
v_gene: TRBV7-8
d_gene: TRBD1
abundance: few

CDR3aa: CASDFNGNTEAFF
CDR3nt: TGTGCTAGTGACTTTAACGGAAACACTGAAGCTTTCTTT
j_gene: TRBJ1-1
v_gene: TRBV12-5
d_gene: -
abundance: many

CDR3aa: CASSLRTSGRPYTGELFF
CDR3nt: TGTGCCAGCAGCCTTCGGACTAGCGGGAGGCCCTACACCGGGGAGCTGTTTTTT
j_gene: TRBJ2-2
v_gene: TRBV14
d_gene: TRBD2
abundance: few

CDR3aa: CAIARTGGPYEQYF
CDR3nt: TGCGCCATAGCGCGGACCGGGGGGCCCTACGAGCAGTACTTC
j_gene: TRBJ2-7
v_gene: TRBV10-2
d_gene: -
abundance: few

CDR3aa: CAWSVSVEQYF
CDR3nt: TGTGCCTGGAGTGTTAGCGTAGAGCAGTACTTC
j_gene: TRBJ2-7
v_gene: TRBV30
d_gene: -
abundance: few

CDR3aa: CASSSDLLHEKLFF
CDR3nt: TGTGCCAGCAGTTCGGACCTCCTACATGAAAAACTGTTTTTT
j_gene: TRBJ1-4
v_gene: TRBV28
d_gene: -
abundance: many

CDR3aa: CASSTSSSYNSPLHF
CDR3nt: TGTGCCAGTAGTACATCTAGCTCCTATAATTCACCCCTCCACTTT
j_gene: TRBJ1-6
v_gene: TRBV19
d_gene: -
abundance: -

CDR3aa: CASSQTDRGRETQYF
CDR3nt: TGTGCCAGCAGTCAAACCGACAGGGGGCGGGAGACTCAGTACTTC
j_gene: TRBJ2-5
v_gene: TRBV6-1
d_gene: TRBD1
abundance: -

CDR3aa: CASSPGLAGRELFF
CDR3nt: TGTGCCAGCAGCCCCGGACTAGCGGGCAGGGAGCTGTTTTTT
j_gene: TRBJ2-2
v_gene: TRBV7-2
d_gene: TRBD2
abundance: -